One and the same sample provided the 26 T cell receptor beta chains below, sequenced in a study of blood T cells in healthy people across ages. The authors ran a second PCR of about 6 to 12 cycles using a sample-barcoded 5' primer and a J-beta primer mix. TCRdb processed the 5' RACE reads anew with MiXCR; each CDR3 protein has one entry. Of approximately 680,000 distinct CDR3 sequences listed, approximately 31% are singletons. The sample comprised blood. These receptors all come from a woman older than 75 in good health.

This clonotype was found many times. The chain uses TRBV3-1 and TRBJ2-7; weak D call: TRBD2 (5 bases). The CDR3 runs 13 residues. Trimming left V 2 bases short and J 6 bases short, with 11 bases between. CDR1 is LGHDT and CDR2 is YNNKEL in the germline V gene (reference sequence). CDR3 sequence: CASSQTGVGEQYF. CDR3 DNA: TGTGCCAGCAGCCAAACCGGGGTTGGCGAGCAGTACTTC.

The chain uses TRBV29-1 and TRBJ2-7, with D possibly TRBD1 on 5 matching bases. Deletions cut 6 bases from V and 2 bases from J, with 8 bases between. Germline V CDR1 and CDR2: SQVTM, ANQGSEA. The CDR3 loop spans 11 amino acids. The CDR3 DNA reads TGCAGCGTAACAGGTACCTACGAGCAGTACTTC. Its protein is CSVTGTYEQYF.

This clonotype showed up many times. V and J are TRBV5-1 and TRBJ2-3, with D hard to call. Germline V gene lookup returns CDR1 SGHRS and CDR2 YFSETQ. Trimming shortened V by 0 bases and J by 1 base, and 6 bases separated the two germline ends. This CDR3 spans 14 amino acids. The CDR3 spells CASSLAMGTDTQYF. The CDR3, as DNA: TGCGCCAGCAGCTTGGCCATGGGCACAGATACGCAGTATTTT. The full variable domain, its missing parts supplied by reference TRBV5-1 and TRBJ2-3, is KAGVTQTPRYLIKTRGQQVTLSCSPISGHRSVSWYQQTPGQGLQFLFEYFSETQRNKGNFPGRFSGRQFSNSRSEMNVSTLELGDSALYLCASSLAMGTDTQYFGPGTRLTVL.

This clonotype was counted between two and nine times. The chain couples TRBV10-3 to TRBJ1-6; TRBD1 is a possible D gene (5 bases). The CDR3 spans 13 residues. CDR1 is ENHRY and CDR2 is SYGVKD in the germline V gene. The V and J ends lost 11 bases and 8 bases respectively, with 16 bases between them. The CDR3 loop reads CAANQGADSPLHF. The CDR3 DNA is TGTGCCGCGAATCAGGGTGCTGATTCACCCCTCCACTTT.

V usage is TRBV5-1 and J usage is TRBJ1-6; no reliable D call. The germline gives CDR1 SGHRS, CDR2 YFSETQ. V was pared by 2 bases and J by 5 bases, with 11 bases between. CDR3 size: 15 residues. The chain's CDR3 is CASSFGPADNSPLHF. CDR3 bases: TGCGCCAGCAGCTTCGGGCCGGCCGATAATTCACCCCTCCACTTT. Filled out from reference TRBV5-1 and TRBJ1-6, the complete variable domain reads KAGVTQTPRYLIKTRGQQVTLSCSPISGHRSVSWYQQTPGQGLQFLFEYFSETQRNKGNFPGRFSGRQFSNSRSEMNVSTLELGDSALYLCASSFGPADNSPLHFGNGTRLTVT.

This clonotype was counted many times. The chain couples TRBV11-3 to TRBJ2-3; 12 bases line up with TRBD1. V lost 5 bases and J lost 2; bases outside the gene matches: 2. This CDR3 region has 15 residues. Germline V gene sequence: CDR1 SGHNT, CDR2 YENEEA. The CDR3: CASSPGQGATDTQYF. The DNA of the CDR3 is TGTGCCAGCAGCCCGGGACAGGGGGCCACAGATACGCAGTATTTT.

This clonotype was detected a few times. CDR3 sequence: CASRGPYGYTF. For the CDR3, the DNA is TGTGCCAGCAGGGGACCCTATGGCTACACCTTC. This chain uses TRBV27 with TRBJ1-2, with TRBD1 as a possible D gene (5 bases). CDR1 MNHEY and CDR2 SMNVEV come from the germline V gene (reference sequence). Trimming removed 6 bases from V and 4 bases from J, with 6 bases in between. The CDR3 totals 11 residues.

This clonotype was picked up many times. V is TRBV5-5 and J is TRBJ1-2, with a weak D call TRBD1 (5 bases). Germline values: CDR1 SGHKS, CDR2 YYEKEE (reference sequence). CDR3 length equals 15 residues. Trimming shortened V by 0 bases and J by 1 base, and 10 bases separated the two germline ends. The CDR3 sequence is CASSLEQDFNYGYTF. CDR3 coding DNA: TGTGCCAGCAGCTTGGAACAGGACTTTAACTATGGCTACACCTTC.

This clonotype was detected ten times or more. The V call is TRBV24-1, the J call TRBJ2-1; 9 bases align to TRBD2. The CDR3 has 15 amino acids. Germline-derived CDR1 and CDR2 are KGHDR and SFDVKD. The junction had 6 bases not matched to a gene; V was cut back by 1 base and J by 9 bases. As DNA, the CDR3 is TGTGCCACCAGTGATTTTGCGGGGGGGCGTGTTGAGCAGTTCTTC. Protein sequence: CATSDFAGGRVEQFF.

In regard to this clonotype: Possible read error: a much larger clone is one base away. The chain carries TRBV6-1 and TRBJ2-1, with 8 nucleotides matching TRBD1. The CDR3 loop spans 13 amino acids. Germline V gene data show CDR1 as MNHNS and CDR2 as SASEGT. Trimming took 6 bases from V and 10 from J; bases not matched to a gene: 8. CDR3 nucleotides: TGTGCCAGCAGGGACAGGGATCCGAGGGAGCAGTTCTTC. Encoded protein: CASRDRDPREQFF.

This clonotype has just one count. A junction end diverges from the germline sequence, so it may reflect a read error. The CDR3 protein is CTSSVLGGSQETQYF. The CDR3 region has the DNA TGTACCAGCAGCGTGCTCGGTGGCTCTCAAGAGACCCAGTACTTC. The chain recombines TRBV9 with TRBJ2-5; D not resolved. Germline-derived CDR1 and CDR2 are SGDLS and YYNGEE. The CDR3 has 15 residues.

This clonotype was recorded a few times. J is TRBJ2-7 and V is TRBV29-1, with 10 bases that match TRBD2. The CDR3 length is 14 residues. Germline CDR1 and CDR2: SQVTM and ANQGSEA. V lost 7 bases, J lost 0 bases, and 6 bases stayed unmatched. CDR3 DNA sequence: TGCAGCGCAATCACTAGCGGGGTCTCCTACGAGCAGTACTTC. This sequence encodes CSAITSGVSYEQYF.

This clonotype was counted at least ten times. In DNA form, the CDR3 reads TGCGCCAGCAGTGAACGGGACAGGGGACCTTCGAACACTGAAGCTTTCTTT. It encodes CASSERDRGPSNTEAFF. The chain uses TRBV10-2 and TRBJ1-1; 10 bases fit TRBD1. Germline assignment: CDR1 WSHSY and CDR2 SAAADI. The trim removed 3 bases at V and 1 base at J, leaving 8 bases unmatched. The CDR3 is made up of 17 amino acids.

This clonotype showed up just a few times. The gene calls are TRBV20-1 and TRBJ1-6, with a possible D match to TRBD1 (6 bases). Trimming removed 6 bases at V and 7 bases at J, with 22 bases between. The CDR3 runs 16 residues. Germline assignment: CDR1 DFQATT and CDR2 SNEGSKA (reference sequence). CDR3 DNA: TGCAGTGCGGCCGAGATGGGGGCCTTGAAGAATTCACCCCTCCACTTT. Protein: CSAAEMGALKNSPLHF.

This clonotype was recorded at least ten times. The V and J genes are TRBV7-2 and TRBJ1-5; D is possibly TRBD1 (5 bases). Germline V gene lookup returns CDR1 SGHTA and CDR2 FQGNSA. Between the trimmed V and J ends, which lost 1 base and 7 bases, there was a span of 14 bases. This CDR3 is 15 amino acids long. The CDR3 sequence is CASSLDSRVWQPQHF. CDR3 coding DNA: TGTGCCAGCAGCTTAGATAGCAGGGTTTGGCAGCCCCAGCATTTT.

This rearrangement joins TRBV20-1 to TRBJ2-7, with TRBD2 matching over 10 bases. The CDR3 is made up of 16 amino acids. The ends lost 5 bases at V and 2 bases at J; junction bases unmatched: 12. Germline CDR1 is DFQATT and CDR2 is SNEGSKA (reference sequence). Here the CDR3 DNA reads TGCAGTGCTGCCCTCGGGGCTAGCGGGGGAACCTACGAGCAGTACTTC. Its translation is CSAALGASGGTYEQYF.

This clonotype came up many times. This chain links TRBV7-2 with TRBJ2-3; TRBD1 matches at 10 bases. CDR1 SGHTA and CDR2 FQGNSA come from the germline V gene. CDR3 length equals 15 residues. The V gene end was trimmed by 5 bases and the J gene end by 1 base; junction bases not matched to a gene: 3. CDR3: CASSVDRGRTDTQYF. The CDR3 region has the DNA TGTGCCAGCAGCGTAGACAGGGGGCGCACAGATACGCAGTATTTT. The whole variable domain, remainder taken from reference TRBV7-2 and TRBJ2-3, is GAGVSQSPSNKVTEKGKDVELRCDPISGHTALYWYRQSLGQGLEFLIYFQGNSAPDKSGLPSDRFSAERTGGSVSTLTIQRTQQEDSAVYLCASSVDRGRTDTQYFGPGTRLTVL.

This clonotype was seen at least ten times. The V gene is TRBV5-1, the J gene TRBJ2-7; possibly TRBD1 for D (5 bases). CDR3 length: 13 amino acids. V gave up 2 bases and J gave up 6 bases, with 12 bases separating them. CDR1 and CDR2 (germline): SGHRS, YFSETQ. CDR3 nucleotide sequence: TGCGCCAGCAGCTTATACCAGGGCATCGAGCAGTACTTC. Translation: CASSLYQGIEQYF. The variable domain in full, completed from reference TRBV5-1 and TRBJ2-7, reads KAGVTQTPRYLIKTRGQQVTLSCSPISGHRSVSWYQQTPGQGLQFLFEYFSETQRNKGNFPGRFSGRQFSNSRSEMNVSTLELGDSALYLCASSLYQGIEQYFGPGTRLTVT.

This clonotype was detected many times. V is TRBV3-1 and J is TRBJ2-1; 10 bases agree with TRBD2. The V segment lost 0 bases and the J segment 15 bases; nucleotides outside the gene matches: 11. CDR3 length: 15 amino acids. CDR1 LGHDT and CDR2 YNNKEL come from the germline V gene (reference sequence). CDR3 coding DNA: TGTGCCAGCAGCCAAGAAAGGCTAGCGGGGGCTCACGGGTTCTTC. This translates into CASSQERLAGAHGFF.

The gene calls are TRBV2 and TRBJ1-1; a weak D match, TRBD1 (6 bases). The germline CDR1 and CDR2 sequences are SNHLY and FYNNEI. CDR3 length equals 15 residues. V lost 7 bases and J 6 bases, leaving 21 bases between the germline ends. The CDR3 is CASKPDRRVPSEAFF. The DNA for the CDR3 is TGTGCCAGCAAACCCGACAGGCGGGTCCCGTCTGAAGCTTTCTTT. Based on the CDR3 plus reference TRBV2 and TRBJ1-1, the full variable domain is EPEVTQTPSHQVTQMGQEVILRCVPISNHLYFYWYRQILGQKVEFLVSFYNNEISEKSEIFDDQFSVERPDGSNFTLKIRSTKLEDSAMYFCASKPDRRVPSEAFFGQGTRLTVV.

The rearrangement links TRBV10-3 to TRBJ1-5; 7 positions match TRBD1. This CDR3 contains 15 residues. Losses at the gene ends were 3 bases for V and 11 bases for J; bases not matched to a gene: 13. The germline CDR1 and CDR2 sequences are ENHRY and SYGVKD. CDR3 sequence: CAISEGRGSISAQHF. CDR3 coding DNA: TGTGCCATCAGTGAAGGCAGGGGGTCTATATCAGCCCAGCATTTT.

Remarks on this clonotype: A clone one base away is much larger, so this may be a read error. CDR3 in DNA: TGCGCCAGCAGCCGGGGGGACAGGGTAAAAGATGAGCAGTACTTC. It is translated as CASSRGDRVKDEQYF. The chain carries TRBV5-1 and TRBJ2-5; TRBD1 aligns across 9 bases. Trimming at V came to 4 bases and at J to 11 bases, leaving 15 bases not matched to a gene. The germline V gene has CDR1 SGHRS and CDR2 YFSETQ. This CDR3 region has 15 residues.

The table lists this clonotype with a few counts. A much more abundant neighbour one base away suggests this may be a read error. The rearrangement uses TRBV11-2 and TRBJ2-5, with a tentative D call TRBD2 (5 bases). The length of the CDR3 is 14 residues. V was pared by 4 bases and J by 0 bases, with 9 bases between. Germline assignment: CDR1 SGHAT and CDR2 FQNNGV. CDR3 residues: CASSCGLYQETQYF. CDR3 DNA sequence: TGTGCCAGCAGCTGCGGACTGTACCAAGAGACCCAGTACTTC.

V and J are TRBV3-1 and TRBJ1-6; D not resolved. V lost 2 bases to trimming and J lost 9 bases, with 17 bases between them. Germline V CDR1 and CDR2: LGHDT, YNNKEL (reference sequence). This CDR3 region has 16 residues. CDR3 protein: CASSQFSQPRGSPLHF. DNA of the CDR3: TGTGCCAGCAGCCAATTCTCTCAGCCTCGAGGTTCACCCCTCCACTTT.

The chain uses TRBV30 and TRBJ1-1, with D unresolved. Germline CDR1 and CDR2: GTSNPN and SVGIG (reference sequence). The CDR3 length is 15 residues. Trimming shortened V by 0 bases and J by 1 base, and 12 bases separated the two germline ends. The CDR3 reads CAWSVGREGNTEAFF. In DNA, the CDR3 is TGTGCCTGGAGTGTAGGTCGAGAAGGGAACACTGAAGCTTTCTTT.

This clonotype has ten or more counts. The chain employs TRBV13 and TRBJ2-7; 12 bases map to TRBD1. V lost 7 bases to trimming and J lost 7 bases; unmatched junction nucleotides: 11. The length of the CDR3 is 15 residues. CDR1 PRHDT and CDR2 FYEKMQ come from the germline V gene (reference sequence). The CDR3 DNA is TGTGCCAGCATCCCGTGGGGACAGGGGGCAGGGGAGCAGTACTTC. Its protein is CASIPWGQGAGEQYF.